Following are 7 T cell receptor beta chains from one sample sequenced in a study of T-cell memory formation after mild COVID-19. TCRdb passed the 5' RACE reads through MiXCR, listing each CDR3 protein once. Found here are roughly 250,000 distinct CDR3 sequences, 16% of them singletons; the top ten hold 3.5%. The sequenced material came from PBMCs or a T cell subset sorted from them (not recorded which). The receptors here all came from a young man who had mild COVID-19 (a few samples of this study predate the infection). Cell type and time point are not known.

The CDR3 loop reads CASSLRSNTGELFF. For the CDR3, the DNA is TGCGCCAGCAGCTTGAGGTCGAACACCGGGGAGCTGTTTTTT. This chain connects TRBV5-1 to TRBJ2-2; the D is unclear. V lost 1 base and J 0 bases, leaving 4 bases between the germline ends. The CDR3 totals 14 residues. The germline V gene has CDR1 SGHRS and CDR2 YFSETQ. The entire variable domain, with the rest obtained from reference TRBV5-1 and TRBJ2-2, is as follows: KAGVTQTPRYLIKTRGQQVTLSCSPISGHRSVSWYQQTPGQGLQFLFEYFSETQRNKGNFPGRFSGRQFSNSRSEMNVSTLELGDSALYLCASSLRSNTGELFFGEGSRLTVL.

V and J are TRBV6-5 and TRBJ1-3, with D perhaps TRBD1 (5 bases). The CDR3 consists of 18 residues. Between the trimmed V and J ends, which lost 4 bases and 4 bases, there was a span of 23 bases. Germline assignment: CDR1 MNHEY and CDR2 SVGAGI. CDR3 in amino acids: CASSSTSLSGLEGNTIYF. CDR3 DNA: TGTGCCAGCAGTTCTACTAGCCTCTCGGGGCTCGAAGGAAACACCATATATTTT.

This chain joins TRBV5-1 and TRBJ1-2; tentatively, D is TRBD1 (6 bases). The germline V and J ends were trimmed by 0 bases and 4 bases, with 16 bases remaining between them. In germline, CDR1 is SGHRS, CDR2 YFSETQ. CDR3 length equals 16 residues. CDR3 DNA sequence: TGCGCCAGCAGCTTGGGGCAGGGGCCAGCGGGCTATGGCTACACCTTC. Its protein product is CASSLGQGPAGYGYTF.

The chain uses TRBV5-1 and TRBJ1-1; 7 nucleotides match TRBD1. The CDR3 sequence is 15 residues long. The V segment lost 0 bases and the J segment 4 bases; nucleotides outside the gene matches: 6. CDR1 SGHRS and CDR2 YFSETQ come from the germline V gene. In nucleotides, the CDR3 is TGCGCCAGCAGCTTGGCCCCGGAGGGGGCCACTGAAGCTTTCTTT. It encodes CASSLAPEGATEAFF.

This clonotype was counted at least ten times. The chain recombines TRBV14 with TRBJ1-2; perhaps TRBD1 as D (6 bases). CDR1 is SGHDN, CDR2 FVKESK, per germline. The CDR3 contains 16 residues. Trimming removed 2 bases from V and 4 bases from J, with 17 bases in between. In DNA form, the CDR3 reads TGTGCCAGCAGCCAAAGCAAGAAACAGGGCTTCTATGGCTACACCTTC. Encoded protein: CASSQSKKQGFYGYTF.

This sequence joins TRBV7-2 and TRBJ2-2; D uncertain. This CDR3 contains 15 residues. The V end was cut by 7 bases, the J end by 4 bases, with 16 bases between. From germline, CDR1 is SGHTA and CDR2 FQGNSA. The CDR3 here is CASTQSRPPTGELFF. CDR3 DNA sequence: TGTGCCAGCACCCAGTCGAGGCCCCCCACCGGGGAGCTGTTTTTT.

The J gene is TRBJ1-1, the V gene TRBV27, with D perhaps TRBD1 (6 bases). The V gene lost 6 bases and the J gene lost 8 bases, with 10 bases spanning the gap. The CDR3 length is 11 residues. CDR1 MNHEY and CDR2 SMNVEV come from the germline V gene (reference sequence). In nucleotides, the CDR3 is TGTGCCAGCAGAAGTCAGGGGGAAGCTTTCTTT. Protein: CASRSQGEAFF.